The sequence of this TCR beta chain was determined in a study of identical twins. Template switching introduced a universal primer site, and the cDNA bore unique molecular identifiers. MiXCR was run by TCRdb on the 5' RACE reads, yielding one entry per CDR3 protein. The sample yields under 500,000 distinct CDR3 sequences, 13% to 15% seen once. On this clonotype: Its antigen is unidentified.

Study-wide points: Cord blood beta clonotypes present at high abundance carried fewer insertions; no such pattern appeared in memory repertoires. Monozygotic twin pairs showed more out-of-frame TCR alpha sharing than models estimated.

This sample was also put to use in a study of yellow fever vaccine responses in identical twins. In that study: Twins' T cell vaccine responses reportedly looked partly convergent, partly personalized.

This TCR came from a woman younger than 30 in good health. Sequenced sample: CD4+ T cells sorted from blood.

The CDR3 DNA reads as TGTGCCAGCAGCTTAGAACAGCTACAATCCTACGAGCAGTACTTC. Its protein product is CASSLEQLQSYEQYF. The rearrangement joins TRBV7-8 to TRBJ2-7; unclear D gene. CDR1 and CDR2 from the germline V gene are SGHVS and FQNEAQ. The V gene lost 1 base and the J gene lost 1 base, with 11 bases spanning the gap. The CDR3 loop spans 15 amino acids. The whole variable domain, remainder taken from reference TRBV7-8 and TRBJ2-7, is GAGVSQSPRYKVAKRGQDVALRCDPISGHVSLFWYQQALGQGPEFLTYFQNEAQLDKSGLPSDRFFAERPEGSVSTLKIQRTQQEDSAVYLCASSLEQLQSYEQYFGPGTRLTVT.